These 18 T cell receptor beta chains were sequenced from one sample in a study of neoadjuvant nivolumab and ipilimumab in lung cancer (dated by TCRdb to 2019 to 2021). The label giving this sample's time point can be read as: at surgical resection after neoadjuvant nivolumab +/- ipilimumab. Libraries were made using the immunoSEQ multiplex PCR assay. This is the immuneACCESS table as TCRdb keeps it, with only in-frame sequences that have V and J called. A part of the clones is gone; compared with another copy, unresolved V genes explain less than half, and the rest is unexplained. In all, the sample holds roughly 34,000 clones, and under 95% of those were seen once. Under 2.5% of the sample is held by the ten biggest clonotypes. Sequencing used peripheral blood, obtained after neoadjuvant nivolumab, alone or with ipilimumab, at or shortly before surgery. Every receptor here comes from an adult with non-small cell lung cancer.

The gene calls are TRBV14 and TRBJ1-1; D gene ambiguous. The V end lost 4 bases, the J end lost 0 bases, and 21 bases lay between the germline ends. This CDR3 has 18 amino acids. Germline V lookup: CDR1 SGHDN, CDR2 FVKESK. CDR3 sequence: CASSPYREQSLMNTEAFF. The CDR3 region has the DNA TGTGCCAGCAGCCCTTATAGGGAACAGTCTCTTATGAACACTGAAGCTTTCTTT.

There are a few counts of this clone. This sequence joins TRBV6-5 and TRBJ2-5; TRBD2 agrees at 10 bases. V gave up 6 bases and J gave up 8 bases; unmatched junction bases: 9. CDR1 is MNHEY, CDR2 SVGAGI, per germline. The CDR3 loop spans 14 amino acids. The CDR3 spells CASSLGLAVPTQYF. The CDR3 nucleotides are TGTGCCAGCAGCCTTGGACTAGCGGTCCCAACCCAGTACTTC.

The gene calls are TRBV11-2 and TRBJ2-3; no definite D call. The germline V gene has CDR1 SGHAT and CDR2 FQNNGV. V was clipped by 1 base and J by 7 bases, with 6 bases between them. The CDR3 consists of 12 residues. The CDR3 DNA follows: TGTGCCAGCAGCTTAGTGGGGTATACGCAGTATTTT. Residues: CASSLVGYTQYF.

This rearrangement joins TRBV5-1 to TRBJ1-1; D is uncertain. Germline CDR1 SGHRS, CDR2 YFSETQ. V was clipped by 2 bases and J by 6 bases, with 11 bases between them. The CDR3 consists of 13 residues. CDR3 DNA sequence: TGCGCCAGCAGCTTTGTGGTAACCTCTGAAGCTTTCTTT. Its translation: CASSFVVTSEAFF.

The table lists this clone with a count of one. The gene calls are TRBV7-9 and TRBJ1-1; D is undetermined. The CDR3 covers 15 residues. The V and J ends lost 1 base and 3 bases respectively, with 12 bases between them. The V gene's germline CDR1 is SEHNR and CDR2 FQNEAQ (reference sequence). CDR3 amino acids: CASSLGRAHYTEAFF. In DNA, the CDR3 is TGTGCCAGCAGCTTAGGGAGGGCTCATTACACTGAAGCTTTCTTT.

The gene calls are TRBV13 and TRBJ2-1, with TRBD1 identical over 10 bases. The CDR3 covers 15 residues. Germline CDR1 is PRHDT and CDR2 is FYEKMQ (reference sequence). V lost 5 bases to trimming and J lost 5 bases; unmatched junction nucleotides: 6. The CDR3 spells CASSLRDRGHNEQFF. CDR3 in DNA: TGTGCCAGCAGCCTCCGGGACAGGGGACACAATGAGCAGTTCTTC.

The chain links TRBV15 to TRBJ1-2, with D unresolved. This CDR3 has 14 residues. Trimming took off 4 bases at V and 8 bases at J, with 17 bases between the two ends. The germline V gene encodes CDR1 LNHNV and CDR2 YYDKDF (reference sequence). Written as DNA, the CDR3 is TGTGCCACCAGCAACAGAGCCACGGGGAGAGGCTACACCTTC. Protein product: CATSNRATGRGYTF.

The rearrangement joins TRBV5-1 to TRBJ2-7; D might be TRBD1 (6 bases). The CDR3 contains 12 residues. V dropped 4 bases and J dropped 4 bases, with 9 bases sitting between them. The germline V gene has CDR1 SGHRS and CDR2 YFSETQ. The CDR3 reads CASSVQGYEQYF. The CDR3 DNA reads as TGCGCCAGCAGCGTGCAGGGGTACGAGCAGTACTTC.

CDR3: CASSRTTRQGGNTIYF. As DNA, the CDR3 is TGTGCCAGCAGCCGAACCACACGACAGGGGGGAAACACCATATATTTT. This chain uses TRBV11-2 with TRBJ1-3; 8 nucleotides line up with TRBD1. The CDR3 length is 16 residues. Trimming at V came to 5 bases and at J to 4 bases, leaving 10 bases not matched to a gene. The germline V gene has CDR1 SGHAT and CDR2 FQNNGV.

The chain carries TRBV7-9 and TRBJ1-3; D unclear. Germline CDR1 reads SEHNR; CDR2 reads FQNEAQ (reference sequence). The CDR3 has 15 amino acids. V lost 1 base, J lost 0 bases, and 7 bases lay in between. This CDR3 is CASSLVGVSGNTIYF. CDR3 coding DNA: TGTGCCAGCAGCTTAGTGGGCGTCTCTGGAAACACCATATATTTT.

The chain links TRBV6-6 to TRBJ2-3, with TRBD2 matching 9 bases. The CDR3 loop spans 16 amino acids. Germline V gene lookup returns CDR1 MNHNY and CDR2 SVGAGI (reference sequence). The junction had 5 bases not matched to a gene; V was cut back by 2 bases and J by 2 bases. DNA for the CDR3: TGTGCCAGCAGTTACGGGGGACTAGCTTTCACAGATACGCAGTATTTT. Translation gives CASSYGGLAFTDTQYF.

The V gene is TRBV7-9, the J gene TRBJ1-4; tentative D call: TRBD1 (5 bases). CDR3 length equals 16 residues. Trimming pared 5 bases from V and 8 bases from J, leaving 21 bases between. CDR1 and CDR2 from the germline V gene are SEHNR and FQNEAQ (reference sequence). DNA for the CDR3: TGTGCCAGCAGCCCAGGGCTGGAGAGGGGTGCGGAAAAACTGTTTTTT. Its translation is CASSPGLERGAEKLFF.

The chain couples TRBV28 to TRBJ1-2; D gene ambiguous. Germline values: CDR1 MDHEN, CDR2 SYDVKM. Trimming removed 7 bases at V and 6 bases at J, with 12 bases between. This CDR3 has 12 residues. CDR3 in DNA: TGTGCCAGCACCCTCTTAACCCATGGCTACACCTTC. It yields the protein CASTLLTHGYTF.

V and J are TRBV7-9 and TRBJ2-2; 8 nucleotides align to TRBD2. The CDR3 is 16 residues long. The germline gives CDR1 SEHNR, CDR2 FQNEAQ (reference sequence). After removal of 2 bases from V and 3 bases from J, the junction contained 5 bases not matched to a gene. CDR3 residues: CASSLTRAGDTGELFF. For the CDR3, the DNA is TGTGCCAGCAGCTTAACTCGAGCGGGGGACACCGGGGAGCTGTTTTTT.

The rearrangement joins TRBV5-4 to TRBJ2-7; TRBD2 matches at 12 bases. Germline CDR1 SGHNT, CDR2 YYREEE (reference sequence). Trimming removed 2 bases from V and 6 bases from J; junction bases left unmatched: 6. This CDR3 has 15 residues. CDR3 loop: CASSFRLAGASEQYF. Written as DNA, the CDR3 is TGTGCCAGCAGCTTCAGACTAGCGGGAGCCAGCGAGCAGTACTTC.

The table lists this clone with a count of one. V is TRBV28 and J is TRBJ1-4; D gene uncertain. Trimming removed 11 bases at V and 5 bases at J, with 21 bases between. Germline V gene sequence: CDR1 MDHEN, CDR2 SYDVKM. This CDR3 spans 15 amino acids. The CDR3: CACAGIAGMNEKLFF. CDR3 DNA sequence: TGTGCCTGTGCAGGTATAGCAGGAATGAATGAAAAACTGTTTTTT.

The chain links TRBV5-1 to TRBJ2-1, with D perhaps assigned TRBD1 or TRBD2 (6 bases each). Germline CDR1 is SGHRS and CDR2 is YFSETQ. Trimming took off 0 bases at V and 10 bases at J, with 20 bases between the two ends. The CDR3 loop spans 16 amino acids. CDR3 region: CASSLDGGLVLREQFF. The CDR3 nucleotides are TGCGCCAGCAGCTTGGATGGGGGGCTGGTGCTTCGGGAGCAGTTCTTC.

This chain joins TRBV5-1 and TRBJ1-1, with a weak D call TRBD1 (5 bases). V lost 0 bases to trimming and J lost 1 base, with 7 bases between them. Per germline, CDR1 SGHRS and CDR2 YFSETQ. The CDR3 runs to 14 residues. The CDR3 DNA follows: TGCGCCAGCAGCTTGGGCGGGGGGAACACTGAAGCTTTCTTT. As protein: CASSLGGGNTEAFF.